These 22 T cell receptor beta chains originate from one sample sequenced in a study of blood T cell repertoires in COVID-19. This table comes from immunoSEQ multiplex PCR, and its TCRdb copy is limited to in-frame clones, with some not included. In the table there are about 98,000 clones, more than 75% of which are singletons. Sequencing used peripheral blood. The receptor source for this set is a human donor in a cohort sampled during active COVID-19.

Here the CDR3 DNA reads TGTGCCACCAGCAGAGGCGGGGGGCCAACAGATACGCAGTATTTT. This gives the protein CATSRGGGPTDTQYF. V usage is TRBV15 and J usage is TRBJ2-3; TRBD2 agrees at 8 bases. The germline V gene has CDR1 LNHNV and CDR2 YYDKDF (reference sequence). V lost 1 base, J lost 3 bases, and 3 bases stayed unmatched. The CDR3 runs 15 residues.

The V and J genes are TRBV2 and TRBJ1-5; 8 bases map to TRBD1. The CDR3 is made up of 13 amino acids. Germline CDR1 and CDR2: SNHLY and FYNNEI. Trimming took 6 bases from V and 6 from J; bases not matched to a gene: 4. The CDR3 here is CASSQGAAQPQHF. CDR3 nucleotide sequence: TGTGCCAGCAGCCAGGGGGCGGCTCAGCCCCAGCATTTT.

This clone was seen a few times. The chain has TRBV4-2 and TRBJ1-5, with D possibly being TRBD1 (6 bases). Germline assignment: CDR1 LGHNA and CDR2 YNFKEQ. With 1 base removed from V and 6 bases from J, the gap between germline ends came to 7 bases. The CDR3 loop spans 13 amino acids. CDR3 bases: TGTGCCAGCAGCCAAGCAGGGGTTCAGCCCCAGCATTTT. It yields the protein CASSQAGVQPQHF.

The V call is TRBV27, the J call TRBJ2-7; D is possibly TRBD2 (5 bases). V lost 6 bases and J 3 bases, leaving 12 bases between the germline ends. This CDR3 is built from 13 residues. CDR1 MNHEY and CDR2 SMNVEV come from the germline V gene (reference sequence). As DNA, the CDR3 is TGTGCCAGCAGCCGCGGGCGAGTCTACGAGCAGTACTTC. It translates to CASSRGRVYEQYF.

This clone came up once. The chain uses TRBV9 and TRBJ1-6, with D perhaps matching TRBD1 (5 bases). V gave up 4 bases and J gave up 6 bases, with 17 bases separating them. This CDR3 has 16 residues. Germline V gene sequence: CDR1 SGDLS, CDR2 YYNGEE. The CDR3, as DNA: TGTGCCAGCAGCCAGGGCCCCCCCGCTGGTAATTCACCCCTCCACTTT. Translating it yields CASSQGPPAGNSPLHF.

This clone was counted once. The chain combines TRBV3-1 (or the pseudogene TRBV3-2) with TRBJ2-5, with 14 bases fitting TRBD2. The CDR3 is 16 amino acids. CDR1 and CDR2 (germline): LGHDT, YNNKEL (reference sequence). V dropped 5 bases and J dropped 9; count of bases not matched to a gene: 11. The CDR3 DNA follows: TGTGCCAGCAGCACTCGGACTAGCGGGGGGTTTGGGTCCCAGTACTTC. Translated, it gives CASSTRTSGGFGSQYF.

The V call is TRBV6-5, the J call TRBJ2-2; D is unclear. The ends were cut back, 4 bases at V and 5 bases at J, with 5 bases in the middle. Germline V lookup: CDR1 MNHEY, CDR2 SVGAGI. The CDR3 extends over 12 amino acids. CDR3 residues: CASSSGTGELFF. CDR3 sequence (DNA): TGTGCCAGCAGTTCCGGGACCGGGGAGCTGTTTTTT.

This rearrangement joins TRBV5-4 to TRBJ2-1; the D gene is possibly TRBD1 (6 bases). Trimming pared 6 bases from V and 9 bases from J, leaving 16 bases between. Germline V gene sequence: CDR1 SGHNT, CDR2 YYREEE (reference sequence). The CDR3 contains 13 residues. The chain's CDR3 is CASTPGQGIEQFF. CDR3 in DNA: TGTGCCAGCACCCCGGGACAAGGGATTGAGCAGTTCTTC.

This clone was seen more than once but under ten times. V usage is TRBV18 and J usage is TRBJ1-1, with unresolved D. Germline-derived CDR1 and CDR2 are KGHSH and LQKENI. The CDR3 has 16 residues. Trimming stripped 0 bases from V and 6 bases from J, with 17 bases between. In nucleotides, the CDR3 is TGTGCCAGCTCACCACCGCTTGCGGGTGTCCCCTCTGAAGCTTTCTTT. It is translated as CASSPPLAGVPSEAFF.

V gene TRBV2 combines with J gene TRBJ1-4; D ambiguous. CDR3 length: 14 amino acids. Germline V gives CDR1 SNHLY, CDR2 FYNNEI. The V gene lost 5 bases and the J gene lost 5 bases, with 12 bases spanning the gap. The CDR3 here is CASSNARVNEKLFF. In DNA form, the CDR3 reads TGTGCCAGCAGTAATGCGAGGGTCAATGAAAAACTGTTTTTT.

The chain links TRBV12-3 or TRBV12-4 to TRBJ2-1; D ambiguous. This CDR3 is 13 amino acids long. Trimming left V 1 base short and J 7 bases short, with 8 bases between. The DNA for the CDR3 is TGTGCCAGCAGTTTAGGTTCCCGGAATGAGCAGTTCTTC. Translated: CASSLGSRNEQFF.

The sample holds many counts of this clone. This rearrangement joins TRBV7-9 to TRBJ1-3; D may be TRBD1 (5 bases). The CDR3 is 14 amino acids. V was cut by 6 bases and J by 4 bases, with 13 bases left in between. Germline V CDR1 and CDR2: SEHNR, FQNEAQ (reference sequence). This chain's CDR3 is CASRPTARGNTIYF. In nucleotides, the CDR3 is TGTGCCAGCAGACCGACAGCCAGGGGAAACACCATATATTTT.

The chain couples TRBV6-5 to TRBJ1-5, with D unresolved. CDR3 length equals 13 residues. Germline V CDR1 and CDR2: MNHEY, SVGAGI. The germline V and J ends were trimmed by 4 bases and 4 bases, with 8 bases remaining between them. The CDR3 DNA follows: TGTGCCAGCAGTTCCGGCAGGAATCAGCCCCAGCATTTT. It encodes CASSSGRNQPQHF.

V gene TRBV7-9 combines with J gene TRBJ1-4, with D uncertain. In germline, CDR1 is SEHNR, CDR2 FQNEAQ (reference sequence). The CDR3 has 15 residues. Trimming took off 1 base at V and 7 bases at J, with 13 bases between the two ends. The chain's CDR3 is CASSLVGGKGEKLFF. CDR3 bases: TGTGCCAGCAGCTTAGTGGGAGGGAAAGGTGAAAAACTGTTTTTT.

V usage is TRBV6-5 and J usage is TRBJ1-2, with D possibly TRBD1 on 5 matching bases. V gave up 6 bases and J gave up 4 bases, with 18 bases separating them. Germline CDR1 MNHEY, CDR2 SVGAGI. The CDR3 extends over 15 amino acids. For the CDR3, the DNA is TGTGCCAGCAGCAATACTATCACAGGCCTCTATGGCTACACCTTC. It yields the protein CASSNTITGLYGYTF.

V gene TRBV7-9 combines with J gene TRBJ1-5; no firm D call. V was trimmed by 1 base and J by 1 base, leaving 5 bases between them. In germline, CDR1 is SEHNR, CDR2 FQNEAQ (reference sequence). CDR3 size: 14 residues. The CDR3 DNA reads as TGTGCCAGCAGCTTAGGAGCGAGCAATCAGCCCCAGCATTTT. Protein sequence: CASSLGASNQPQHF.

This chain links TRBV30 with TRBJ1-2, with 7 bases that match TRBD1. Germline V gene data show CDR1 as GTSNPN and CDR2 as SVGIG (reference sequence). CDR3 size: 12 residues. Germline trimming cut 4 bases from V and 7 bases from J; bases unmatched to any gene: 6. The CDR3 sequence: CAWNDNRGGYTF. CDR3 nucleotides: TGTGCCTGGAACGACAACAGGGGTGGCTACACCTTC.

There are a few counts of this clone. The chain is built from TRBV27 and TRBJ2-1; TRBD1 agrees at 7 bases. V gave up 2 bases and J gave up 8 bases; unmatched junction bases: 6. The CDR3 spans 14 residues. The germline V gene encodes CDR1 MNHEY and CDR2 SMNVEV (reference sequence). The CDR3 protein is CASSLKGTADEQFF. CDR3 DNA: TGTGCCAGCAGTTTAAAAGGGACAGCGGATGAGCAGTTCTTC.

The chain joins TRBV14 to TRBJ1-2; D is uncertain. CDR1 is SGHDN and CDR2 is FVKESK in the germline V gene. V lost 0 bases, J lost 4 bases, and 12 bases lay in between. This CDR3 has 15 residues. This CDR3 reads CASSQDGHRPYGYTF. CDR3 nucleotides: TGTGCCAGCAGCCAAGATGGGCACAGACCCTATGGCTACACCTTC.

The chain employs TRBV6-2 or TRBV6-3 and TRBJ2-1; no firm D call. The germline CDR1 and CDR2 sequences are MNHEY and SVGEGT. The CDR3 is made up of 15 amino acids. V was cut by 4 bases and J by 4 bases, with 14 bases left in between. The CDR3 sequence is CASSFSAGEYNEQFF. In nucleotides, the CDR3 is TGTGCCAGCAGTTTCTCGGCTGGAGAGTACAATGAGCAGTTCTTC.

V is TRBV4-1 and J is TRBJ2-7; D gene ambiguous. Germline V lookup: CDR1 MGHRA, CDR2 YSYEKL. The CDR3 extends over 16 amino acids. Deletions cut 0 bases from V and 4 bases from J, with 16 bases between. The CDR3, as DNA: TGCGCCAGCAGCCAAGAAGCACAGTTGGGTAGGTACGAGCAGTACTTC. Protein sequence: CASSQEAQLGRYEQYF.

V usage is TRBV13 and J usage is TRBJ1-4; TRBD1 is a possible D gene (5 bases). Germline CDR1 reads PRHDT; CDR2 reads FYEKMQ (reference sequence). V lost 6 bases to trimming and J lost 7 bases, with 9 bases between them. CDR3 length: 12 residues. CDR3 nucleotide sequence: TGTGCCAGCAGGCGGGACCTTGAAAAACTGTTTTTT. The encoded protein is CASRRDLEKLFF.